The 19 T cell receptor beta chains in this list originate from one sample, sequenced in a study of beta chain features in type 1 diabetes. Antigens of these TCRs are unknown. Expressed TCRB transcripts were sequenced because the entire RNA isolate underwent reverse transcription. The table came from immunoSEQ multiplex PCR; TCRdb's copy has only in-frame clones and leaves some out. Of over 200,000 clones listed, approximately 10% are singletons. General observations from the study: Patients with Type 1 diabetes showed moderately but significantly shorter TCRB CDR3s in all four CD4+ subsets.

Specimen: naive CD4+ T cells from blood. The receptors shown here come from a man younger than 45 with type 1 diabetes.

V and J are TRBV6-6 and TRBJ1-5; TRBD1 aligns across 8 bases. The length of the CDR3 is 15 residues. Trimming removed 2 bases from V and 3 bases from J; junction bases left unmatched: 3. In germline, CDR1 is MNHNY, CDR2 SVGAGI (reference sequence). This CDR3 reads CASSYETGANQPQHF. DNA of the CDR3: TGTGCCAGCAGTTACGAGACAGGGGCCAATCAGCCCCAGCATTTT.

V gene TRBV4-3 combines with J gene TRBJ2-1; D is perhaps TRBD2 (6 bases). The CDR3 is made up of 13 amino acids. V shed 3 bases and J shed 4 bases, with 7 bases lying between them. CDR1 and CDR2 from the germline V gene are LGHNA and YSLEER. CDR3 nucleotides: TGCGCCAGCAGCCAGGAGGGGTACAATGAGCAGTTCTTC. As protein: CASSQEGYNEQFF.

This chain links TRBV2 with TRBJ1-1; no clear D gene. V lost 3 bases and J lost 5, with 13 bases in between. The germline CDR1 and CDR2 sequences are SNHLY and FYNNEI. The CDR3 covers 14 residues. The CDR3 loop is CASSDEMTGTEAFF. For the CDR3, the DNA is TGTGCCAGCAGTGATGAGATGACTGGGACTGAAGCTTTCTTT.

The chain's CDR3 is CASSDDRAFLAKNIQYF. CDR3 nucleotide sequence: TGTGCCAGCAGCGACGACAGGGCCTTTCTAGCCAAAAACATTCAGTACTTC. The chain has TRBV7-8 and TRBJ2-4, with 7 bases matching TRBD1. V lost 5 bases and J lost 0; bases outside the gene matches: 10. This CDR3 region has 17 residues. Germline assignment: CDR1 SGHVS and CDR2 FQNEAQ.

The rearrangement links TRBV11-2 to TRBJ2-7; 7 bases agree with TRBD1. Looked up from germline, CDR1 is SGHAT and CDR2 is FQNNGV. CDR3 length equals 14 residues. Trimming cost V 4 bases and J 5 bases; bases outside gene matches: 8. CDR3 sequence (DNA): TGTGCCAGCAGCTCCCGGGACAGTAAGAACGAGCAGTACTTC. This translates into CASSSRDSKNEQYF.

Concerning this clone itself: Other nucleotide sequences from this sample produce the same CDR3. The CDR3 here is CASSYGANYGYTF. The CDR3 coding sequence is TGTGCCAGCAGTTACGGAGCTAACTATGGCTACACCTTC. The chain combines TRBV6-5 with TRBJ1-2; unclear D gene. The CDR3 is 13 amino acids. V lost 2 bases to trimming and J lost 0 bases, with 4 bases between them. Germline V gene sequence: CDR1 MNHEY, CDR2 SVGAGI.

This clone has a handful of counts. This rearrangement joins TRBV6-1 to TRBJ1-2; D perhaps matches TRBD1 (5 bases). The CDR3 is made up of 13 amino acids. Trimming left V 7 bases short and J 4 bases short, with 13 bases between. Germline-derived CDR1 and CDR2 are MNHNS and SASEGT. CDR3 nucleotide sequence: TGTGCCAGCATCGCGGGGCCGTTCTATGGCTACACCTTC. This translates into CASIAGPFYGYTF.

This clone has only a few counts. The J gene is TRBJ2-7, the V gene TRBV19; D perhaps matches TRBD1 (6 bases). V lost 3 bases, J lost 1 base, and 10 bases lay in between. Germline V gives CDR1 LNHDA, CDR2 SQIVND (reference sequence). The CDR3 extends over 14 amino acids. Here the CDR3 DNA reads TGTGCCAGTAGTATTGGCAGGGGTTCCTACGAGCAGTACTTC. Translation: CASSIGRGSYEQYF. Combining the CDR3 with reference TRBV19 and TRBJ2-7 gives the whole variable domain DGGITQSPKYLFRKEGQNVTLSCEQNLNHDAMYWYRQDPGQGLRLIYYSQIVNDFQKGDIAEGYSVSREKKESFPLTVTSAQKNPTAFYLCASSIGRGSYEQYFGPGTRLTVT.

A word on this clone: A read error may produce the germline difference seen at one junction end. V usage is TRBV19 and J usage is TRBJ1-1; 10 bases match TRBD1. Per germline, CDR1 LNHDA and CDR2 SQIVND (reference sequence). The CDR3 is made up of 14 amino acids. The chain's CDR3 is CASRDRGMNSEAFF. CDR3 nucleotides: TGTGCCAGCCGGGACAGGGGAATGAACTCTGAAGCTTTCTTT.

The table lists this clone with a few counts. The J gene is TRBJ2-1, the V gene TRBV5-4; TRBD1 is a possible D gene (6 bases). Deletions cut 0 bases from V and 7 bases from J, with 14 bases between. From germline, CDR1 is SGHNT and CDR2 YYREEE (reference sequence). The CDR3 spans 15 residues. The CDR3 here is CASSLGQDVWNEQFF. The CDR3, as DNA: TGTGCCAGCAGCTTGGGACAGGACGTGTGGAATGAGCAGTTCTTC.

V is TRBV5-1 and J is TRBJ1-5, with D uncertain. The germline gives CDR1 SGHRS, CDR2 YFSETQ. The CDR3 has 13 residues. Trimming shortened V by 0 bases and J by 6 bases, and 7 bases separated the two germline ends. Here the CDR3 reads CASSLGERQPQHF. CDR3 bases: TGCGCCAGCAGCTTGGGGGAGCGTCAGCCCCAGCATTTT.

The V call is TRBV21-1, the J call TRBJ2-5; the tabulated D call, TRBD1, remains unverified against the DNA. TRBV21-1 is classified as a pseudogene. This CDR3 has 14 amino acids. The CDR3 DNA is TGTGCCAGCAGCGCACAGGGGGTGAAAGAGACCCAGTACTTC. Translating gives CASSAQGVKETQYF.

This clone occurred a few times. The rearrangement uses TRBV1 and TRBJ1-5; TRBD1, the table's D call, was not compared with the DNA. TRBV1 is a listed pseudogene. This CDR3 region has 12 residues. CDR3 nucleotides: TGCACCAGCATACATACTTCAGGGGCCCGGCATTTT. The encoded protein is CTSIHTSGARHF.

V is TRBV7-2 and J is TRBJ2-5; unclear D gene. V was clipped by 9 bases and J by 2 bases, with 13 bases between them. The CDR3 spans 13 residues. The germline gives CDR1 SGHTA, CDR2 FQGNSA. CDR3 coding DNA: TGTGCCAGTTCTCGGCGGCCGCAAGAGACCCAGTACTTC. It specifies CASSRRPQETQYF.

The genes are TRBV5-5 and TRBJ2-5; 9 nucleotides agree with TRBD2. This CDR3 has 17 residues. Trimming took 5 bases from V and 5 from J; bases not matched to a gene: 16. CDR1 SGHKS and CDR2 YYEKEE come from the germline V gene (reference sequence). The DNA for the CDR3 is TGTGCCAGCAGTCCGACCGGGACTAGCTTGTCGTATGAGACCCAGTACTTC. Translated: CASSPTGTSLSYETQYF.

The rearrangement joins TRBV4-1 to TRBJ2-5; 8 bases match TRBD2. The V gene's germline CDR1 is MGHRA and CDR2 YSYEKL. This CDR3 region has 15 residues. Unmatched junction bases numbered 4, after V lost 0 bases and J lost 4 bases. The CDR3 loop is CASSQDPAGGETQYF. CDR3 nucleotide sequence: TGCGCCAGCAGCCAAGATCCCGCGGGGGGAGAGACCCAGTACTTC.

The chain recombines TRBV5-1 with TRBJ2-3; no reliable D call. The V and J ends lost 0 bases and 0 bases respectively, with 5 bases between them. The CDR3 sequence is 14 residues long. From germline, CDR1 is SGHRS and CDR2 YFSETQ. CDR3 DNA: TGCGCCAGCAGCTTGGACGGGAGCACAGATACGCAGTATTTT. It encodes CASSLDGSTDTQYF.

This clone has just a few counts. In DNA form, the CDR3 reads TGTGCCAGCAGCTTAGGATACCGGGACAGAAGTTACGAGCAGTACTTC. It codes for CASSLGYRDRSYEQYF. The rearrangement joins TRBV7-8 to TRBJ2-7; TRBD1 agrees at 7 bases. CDR1 and CDR2 (germline): SGHVS, FQNEAQ. J was trimmed by 4 bases and V by 1 base; bases with no gene match: 10. There are 16 residues in the CDR3.

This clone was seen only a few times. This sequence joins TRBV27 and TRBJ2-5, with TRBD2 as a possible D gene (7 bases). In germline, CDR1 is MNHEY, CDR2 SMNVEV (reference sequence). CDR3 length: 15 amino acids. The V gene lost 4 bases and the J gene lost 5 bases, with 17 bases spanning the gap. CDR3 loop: CASSSLNGGAETQYF. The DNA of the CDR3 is TGTGCCAGCAGTTCATTGAATGGGGGGGCCGAGACCCAGTACTTC.